A single sample gave rise to the 22 T cell receptor beta chains below, sequenced in a study of graft-versus-host responses after intestinal transplantation (dated by TCRdb to the early 2020s). The sample's time point label, decoded: cells obtained before transplantation from donor or recipient. These receptors lack a known antigen. To prepare the library, the immunoSEQ multiplex PCR assay was applied. Here the immuneACCESS table is served through TCRdb, limited to in-frame sequences with V and J called. Missing clones are a known gap in these copies; in checked studies unresolved V genes cover under half, and the rest lacks a known reason. In this sample the table shows about 93,000 clones, about 93% of which occur a single time. 0.49% of the sample lies in the top ten. The sequencing used unstimulated CD8+ T cells sorted from spleen or lymph node cells, collected before intestinal transplant. The source of these receptors is a human donor who received an intestinal transplant.

The chain employs TRBV7-9 and TRBJ2-7, with 9 positions matching TRBD1. The CDR3 sequence is 16 residues long. Germline V gene lookup returns CDR1 SEHNR and CDR2 FQNEAQ (reference sequence). Germline trimming cut 5 bases from V and 0 bases from J; bases unmatched to any gene: 8. DNA for the CDR3: TGTGCCAGCAGCGGAGGGACAGGGCAGAGCTCCTACGAGCAGTACTTC. Amino acid sequence: CASSGGTGQSSYEQYF. Drawing the rest from reference TRBV7-9 and TRBJ2-7, the complete variable domain is DTGVSQNPRHKITKRGQNVTFRCDPISEHNRLYWYRQTLGQGPEFLTYFQNEAQLEKSRLLSDRFSAERPKGSFSTLEIQRTEQGDSAMYLCASSGGTGQSSYEQYFGPGTRLTVT.

The chain employs TRBV7-9 and TRBJ2-1, with 9 bases identical to TRBD2. CDR3 size: 16 residues. The trim removed 7 bases at V and 7 bases at J, leaving 14 bases unmatched. Germline CDR1 is SEHNR and CDR2 is FQNEAQ (reference sequence). The CDR3 DNA is TGTGCCAGCATCTACGAAAGTAGCGGGAGAGGTAATGAGCAGTTCTTC. As protein: CASIYESSGRGNEQFF.

Here the CDR3 DNA reads TGCGCCACCGGGACTAGCGGGAGCGAATACAATGAGCAGTTCTTC. This translates into CATGTSGSEYNEQFF. The chain couples TRBV5-1 to TRBJ2-1, with TRBD2 matching over 14 bases. The CDR3 runs 15 residues. Germline assignment: CDR1 SGHRS and CDR2 YFSETQ. Trimming cost V 9 bases and J 4 bases; bases outside gene matches: 6.

This chain links TRBV5-8 with TRBJ1-2; D is uncertain. This CDR3 comprises 14 residues. Germline assignment: CDR1 SGHTS and CDR2 YDEGEE. V was trimmed by 4 bases and J by 0 bases, leaving 10 bases between them. The CDR3: CASSRPVANYGYTF. The DNA for the CDR3 is TGTGCCAGCAGCCGTCCAGTGGCTAACTATGGCTACACCTTC.

The rearrangement uses TRBV4-2 and TRBJ2-5; 8 nucleotides agree with TRBD2. This CDR3 spans 15 amino acids. V shed 1 base, J shed 1 base, and the junction held 2 bases outside the gene matches. Germline CDR1 is LGHNA and CDR2 is YNFKEQ. The CDR3 nucleotides are TGTGCCAGCAGCCAAGGTACTAGCGGCCAAGAGACCCAGTACTTC. Residues: CASSQGTSGQETQYF.

The chain carries TRBV7-6 and TRBJ2-1, with TRBD1 matching over 9 bases. V dropped 1 base and J dropped 7; count of bases not matched to a gene: 11. Germline CDR1 SGHVS, CDR2 FNYEAQ. The CDR3 runs to 17 residues. CDR3 DNA sequence: TGTGCCAGCAGCTTAGTGGGGGGGACAGGGACTACTAATGAGCAGTTCTTC. Encoded protein: CASSLVGGTGTTNEQFF.

V and J are TRBV7-8 and TRBJ1-2, with a weak D call TRBD1 (6 bases). V lost 0 bases to trimming and J lost 0 bases, with 17 bases between them. Germline V lookup: CDR1 SGHVS, CDR2 FQNEAQ. CDR3 length: 18 amino acids. This chain's CDR3 is CASSLALDSRAPNYGYTF. The CDR3 coding sequence is TGTGCCAGCAGCTTAGCCCTGGACAGCCGAGCACCTAACTATGGCTACACCTTC. The whole variable domain, remainder taken from reference TRBV7-8 and TRBJ1-2, is GAGVSQSPRYKVAKRGQDVALRCDPISGHVSLFWYQQALGQGPEFLTYFQNEAQLDKSGLPSDRFFAERPEGSVSTLKIQRTQQEDSAVYLCASSLALDSRAPNYGYTFGSGTRLTVV.

The rearrangement joins TRBV29-1 to TRBJ2-5; D perhaps matches TRBD1 (5 bases). Germline V gene data show CDR1 as SQVTM and CDR2 as ANQGSEA. The CDR3 extends over 12 amino acids. Trimming stripped 5 bases from V and 5 bases from J, with 12 bases between. CDR3 in DNA: TGCAGCGTTACAGGACCGAAGGAGACCCAGTACTTC. Translating it yields CSVTGPKETQYF.

This clone was observed once. CDR3 sequence (DNA): TGTGCCAGCAGTTACTCTCCGGGGTTGTATGGCTACACCTTC. Amino acids: CASSYSPGLYGYTF. The chain couples TRBV6-5 to TRBJ1-2; no definite D call. Germline V gene sequence: CDR1 MNHEY, CDR2 SVGAGI. The length of the CDR3 is 14 residues. Trimming cost V 0 bases and J 5 bases, with 10 bases left between them.

This clone was detected once. The chain carries TRBV5-6 and TRBJ2-5, with 9 bases aligning to TRBD2. Unmatched junction bases numbered 2, after V lost 5 bases and J lost 3 bases. The CDR3 is made up of 13 amino acids. CDR1 SGHDT and CDR2 YYEEEE come from the germline V gene. The CDR3 loop reads CASRLAGEETQYF. CDR3 DNA: TGTGCCAGCAGATTAGCGGGAGAAGAGACCCAGTACTTC.

CDR3 amino acids: CASSIPSSRLDTGELFF. The CDR3 nucleotides are TGTGCCAGTAGTATCCCCTCTTCCCGACTTGACACCGGGGAGCTGTTTTTT. J is TRBJ2-2 and V is TRBV19; unclear D gene. V was clipped by 3 bases and J by 3 bases, with 17 bases between them. The CDR3 length is 17 residues. Germline assignment: CDR1 LNHDA and CDR2 SQIVND (reference sequence).

The chain combines TRBV4-2 with TRBJ2-7; TRBD1 aligns across 9 bases. The V gene's germline CDR1 is LGHNA and CDR2 YNFKEQ. The CDR3 consists of 14 residues. V was clipped by 2 bases and J by 3 bases; unmatched bases: 2. This CDR3 reads CASSQTGGGYEQYF. DNA for the CDR3: TGTGCCAGCAGCCAAACAGGGGGCGGCTACGAGCAGTACTTC.

This clone was counted a single time. The chain employs TRBV19 and TRBJ2-1; 8 bases match TRBD1. The CDR3 has 15 amino acids. The V segment lost 3 bases and the J segment 6 bases; nucleotides outside the gene matches: 7. The germline V gene has CDR1 LNHDA and CDR2 SQIVND (reference sequence). CDR3 coding DNA: TGTGCCAGTAGTATTGGGACAGGCGTGATCAATGAGCAGTTCTTC. Translated, it gives CASSIGTGVINEQFF. Supplemented by reference TRBV19 and TRBJ2-1, the full variable domain reads DGGITQSPKYLFRKEGQNVTLSCEQNLNHDAMYWYRQDPGQGLRLIYYSQIVNDFQKGDIAEGYSVSREKKESFPLTVTSAQKNPTAFYLCASSIGTGVINEQFFGPGTRLTVL.

The V gene is TRBV6-6, the J gene TRBJ2-1, with a tentative D call TRBD1 (6 bases). The CDR3 sequence is 13 residues long. Trimming shortened V by 3 bases and J by 8 bases, and 11 bases separated the two germline ends. CDR1 MNHNY and CDR2 SVGAGI come from the germline V gene (reference sequence). The CDR3 DNA sequence: TGTGCCAGCAGTTATCAGGGGACCGATGAGCAGTTCTTC. It translates to CASSYQGTDEQFF.

The table lists this clone with a count of one. This rearrangement joins TRBV27 to TRBJ2-5; possible D gene TRBD2, 6 bases. Trimming shortened V by 6 bases and J by 2 bases, and 16 bases separated the two germline ends. The CDR3 contains 15 residues. Per germline, CDR1 MNHEY and CDR2 SMNVEV (reference sequence). The CDR3 coding sequence is TGTGCCAGCAGCTCCGGGACTGGCCCACAAGAGACCCAGTACTTC. Translated: CASSSGTGPQETQYF.

The chain uses TRBV5-6 and TRBJ2-1; D is ambiguous. CDR1 and CDR2 (germline): SGHDT, YYEEEE. Trimming removed 6 bases at V and 3 bases at J, with 10 bases between. CDR3 length: 13 amino acids. DNA for the CDR3: TGTGCCAGCAACCTACAGAGCTACAATGAGCAGTTCTTC. Its protein product is CASNLQSYNEQFF. Full variable domain (remainder filled in from reference TRBV5-6 and TRBJ2-1): DAGVTQSPTHLIKTRGQQVTLRCSPKSGHDTVSWYQQALGQGPQFIFQYYEEEERQRGNFPDRFSGHQFPNYSSELNVNALLLGDSALYLCASNLQSYNEQFFGPGTRLTVL.

The rearrangement uses TRBV27 and TRBJ2-7, with D possibly TRBD1 on 6 matching bases. Deletions cut 6 bases from V and 5 bases from J, with 17 bases between. CDR3 length: 14 amino acids. Germline V gives CDR1 MNHEY, CDR2 SMNVEV (reference sequence). CDR3 bases: TGTGCCAGCAGCTCCGACAGGACCCCCAACGAGCAGTACTTC. Its translation: CASSSDRTPNEQYF.

This sequence joins TRBV5-6 and TRBJ2-1, with D possibly TRBD1 on 5 matching bases. Germline V gene data show CDR1 as SGHDT and CDR2 as YYEEEE. V lost 0 bases to trimming and J lost 5 bases, with 12 bases between them. This CDR3 has 15 amino acids. The CDR3 DNA reads TGTGCCAGCAGCTTGGCCAGGGTCAACAACAATGAGCAGTTCTTC. This sequence encodes CASSLARVNNNEQFF.

The chain has TRBV7-2 and TRBJ2-1; 12 bases map to TRBD2. The CDR3 spans 19 residues. Germline V gene sequence: CDR1 SGHTA, CDR2 FQGNSA. V lost 3 bases to trimming and J lost 2 bases; unmatched junction nucleotides: 11. The CDR3 sequence is CASSFPSGGAFGTYNEQFF. The CDR3 DNA is TGTGCCAGCAGCTTCCCTAGCGGGGGGGCCTTTGGCACCTACAATGAGCAGTTCTTC.

This clone came up once. The chain is built from TRBV2 and TRBJ1-5; the match to TRBD1 covers 7 bases. The CDR3 consists of 18 residues. The V gene's germline CDR1 is SNHLY and CDR2 FYNNEI. The ends lost 6 bases at V and 0 bases at J; junction bases unmatched: 14. In DNA, the CDR3 is TGTGCCAGCAGGGAGACCGGGACAGTCCTCTATAGCAATCAGCCCCAGCATTTT. Translated: CASRETGTVLYSNQPQHF. Full variable domain (outside the CDR3, taken from reference TRBV2 and TRBJ1-5): EPEVTQTPSHQVTQMGQEVILRCVPISNHLYFYWYRQILGQKVEFLVSFYNNEISEKSEIFDDQFSVERPDGSNFTLKIRSTKLEDSAMYFCASRETGTVLYSNQPQHFGDGTRLSIL.

This chain connects TRBV4-3 to TRBJ2-1; D might be TRBD1 (6 bases). The ends were cut back, 0 bases at V and 2 bases at J, with 14 bases in the middle. CDR1 is LGHNA and CDR2 is YSLEER in the germline V gene. The CDR3 is 17 amino acids. This chain's CDR3 is CASSQERGFSTYNEQFF. CDR3 in DNA: TGCGCCAGCAGCCAAGAAAGGGGGTTCTCTACCTACAATGAGCAGTTCTTC.

The genes are TRBV5-6 and TRBJ2-2; D unresolved. Per the germline V gene, CDR1 is SGHDT and CDR2 is YYEEEE. V was clipped by 2 bases and J by 5 bases, with 10 bases between them. The CDR3 length is 14 residues. The CDR3 DNA reads TGTGCCAGCAGCTTAGTAGCCAGAACCGGGGAGCTGTTTTTT. This codes for CASSLVARTGELFF.